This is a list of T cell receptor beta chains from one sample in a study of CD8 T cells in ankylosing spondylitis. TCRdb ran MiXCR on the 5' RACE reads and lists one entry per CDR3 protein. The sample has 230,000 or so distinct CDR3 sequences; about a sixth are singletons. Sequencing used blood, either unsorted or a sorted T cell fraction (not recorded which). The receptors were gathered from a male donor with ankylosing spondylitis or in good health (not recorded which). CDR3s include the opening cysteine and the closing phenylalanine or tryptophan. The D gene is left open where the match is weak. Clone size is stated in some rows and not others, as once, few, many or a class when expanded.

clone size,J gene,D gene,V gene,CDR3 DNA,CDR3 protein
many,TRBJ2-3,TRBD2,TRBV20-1,TGCAGTGCTAGAGTTGGTCTACTTAGCGGGGGAGGGGGGATGACAGATACGCAGTATTTT,CSARVGLLSGGGGMTDTQYF
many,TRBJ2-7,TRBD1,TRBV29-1,TGCAGCGTTGTGACAGGGGTTACCTACGAGCAGTACTTC,CSVVTGVTYEQYF
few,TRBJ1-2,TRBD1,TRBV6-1,TGTGCCAGCAGCTTTGGAGCGATTGACAGGGACTATGGCTACACCTTC,CASSFGAIDRDYGYTF
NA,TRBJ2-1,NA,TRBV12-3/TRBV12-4,TGTGCCAGCAGTGGTATGAGCGATGAGCAGTTCTTC,CASSGMSDEQFF
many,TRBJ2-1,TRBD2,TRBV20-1,TGCAGTGCCCTCTTAAGACTAGCGGGAGCCTACAATGAGCAGTTCTTC,CSALLRLAGAYNEQFF
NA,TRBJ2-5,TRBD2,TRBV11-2,TGTGCCAGCAGCCCCCCAAACTTAGCGGGAGGGGTCCAAGAGACCCAGTACTTC,CASSPPNLAGGVQETQYF
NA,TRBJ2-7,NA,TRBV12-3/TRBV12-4,TGTGCCAGCAGTTTAACCTGGAGCTCCTACGAGCAGTACTTC,CASSLTWSSYEQYF
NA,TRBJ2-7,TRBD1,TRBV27,TGTGCCAGCAGTCCGTCCCGGGACAGTAACGAGCAGTACTTC,CASSPSRDSNEQYF
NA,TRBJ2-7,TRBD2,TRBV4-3,TGCGCCAGCAGCCAAGATCGGGAGGACGGCGAGCAGTACTTC,CASSQDREDGEQYF
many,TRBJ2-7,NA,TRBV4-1,TGCGCCAGCAGCCAAGTAGGACAGTCCTACGAGCAGTACTTC,CASSQVGQSYEQYF
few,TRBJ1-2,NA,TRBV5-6,TGTGCCAGCAGCTTGGTTCAGGACTATGGCTACACCTTC,CASSLVQDYGYTF
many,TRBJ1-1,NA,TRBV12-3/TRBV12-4,TGTGCCAGCAGTGCGGCGATTTTGGGAGAGAACACTGAAGCTTTCTTT,CASSAAILGENTEAFF
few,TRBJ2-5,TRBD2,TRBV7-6,TGTGCCAGCAGCTTATGGGCTAGCGGGAGTGGAGAGACCCAGTACTTC,CASSLWASGSGETQYF
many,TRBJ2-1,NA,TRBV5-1,TGCGCCAGCAGCCTCGACTGGTACAATGAGCAGTTCTTC,CASSLDWYNEQFF
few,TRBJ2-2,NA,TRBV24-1,TGTGCCACCAGTGATTTTAGGGAGCCCACCGGGGAGCTGTTTTTT,CATSDFREPTGELFF
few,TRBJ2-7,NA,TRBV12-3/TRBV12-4,TGTGCCAGCAGTTTAGGGCTAGGCATCTACGAGCAGTACTTC,CASSLGLGIYEQYF
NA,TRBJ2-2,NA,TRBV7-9,TGTGCCAGCCCCCTTAGCTCTTACGGTGAGGAGCTGTTTTTT,CASPLSSYGEELFF
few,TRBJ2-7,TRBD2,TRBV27,TGTGCCAGCAGTCCAGCCCTAGGGGAGGGACTAGCGGGCCCTGTGAGCGAGCAGTACTTC,CASSPALGEGLAGPVSEQYF
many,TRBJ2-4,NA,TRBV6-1,TGTGCCAGCAGTCCGGGAGCCGAAAACATTCAGTACTTC,CASSPGAENIQYF
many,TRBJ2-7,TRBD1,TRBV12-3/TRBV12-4,TGTGCCAGCCTAGGGGGGACAGGGGAGCAACAGTACTTC,CASLGGTGEQQYF
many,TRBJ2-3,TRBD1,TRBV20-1,TGCAGTGCTAGAGTTCAGGGGGACAGGGATACGCAGTATTTT,CSARVQGDRDTQYF
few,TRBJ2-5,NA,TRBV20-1,TGCAGTGCTAGAGATGGTGGTGGGACCCAGTACTTC,CSARDGGGTQYF
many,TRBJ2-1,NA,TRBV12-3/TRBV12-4,TGTGCCAGCAGTTTCGGTCGGGACCCCACCTACAATGAGCAGTTCTTC,CASSFGRDPTYNEQFF
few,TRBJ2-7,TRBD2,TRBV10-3,TGTGCCATCAGTGAGGTAACTAGCGACCTCTACGAGCAGTACTTC,CAISEVTSDLYEQYF
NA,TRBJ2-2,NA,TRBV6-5,TGTGCCAGCAGTTACGGCGGGGAGCTGTTTTTT,CASSYGGELFF
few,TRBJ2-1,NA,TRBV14,TGTGCCAGCAGCCAAGATCAGGCGGTGGGGGTCGAGGAGCAGTTCTTC,CASSQDQAVGVEEQFF
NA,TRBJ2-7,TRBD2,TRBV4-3,TGCGCCAGCAGCCCACAGCGGGAGGGCTCCTACGAGCAGTACTTC,CASSPQREGSYEQYF
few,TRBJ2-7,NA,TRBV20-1,TGCAGTGCTAAGGACCCCGGCTCCGTTTACGAGCAGTACTTC,CSAKDPGSVYEQYF
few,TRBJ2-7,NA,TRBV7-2,TGTGCCAGCAGCCCGTATGGTTTCTACGAGCAGTACTTC,CASSPYGFYEQYF
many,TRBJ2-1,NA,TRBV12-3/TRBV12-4,TGTGCCAGCAGTTGGGCCTACAATGAGCAGTTCTTC,CASSWAYNEQFF
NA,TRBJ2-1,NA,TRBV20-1,TGCAGTGCCAGCGAAGGTGGGGAGCAGTTCTTC,CSASEGGEQFF
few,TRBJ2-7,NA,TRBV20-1,TGCAGTGCCCGGTCGAAGGAATCCTACGAGCAGTACTTC,CSARSKESYEQYF
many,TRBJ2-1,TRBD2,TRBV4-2,TGTGCCAGCAGCCCCCAGGCGCGGGAGGCACTAGATAATGAGCAGTTCTTC,CASSPQAREALDNEQFF
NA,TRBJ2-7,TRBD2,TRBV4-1,TGCGCCAGCAGCCAAGTATCCAGCGGGGGCTACGAGCAGTACTTC,CASSQVSSGGYEQYF
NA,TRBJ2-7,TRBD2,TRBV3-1,TGTGCCACCTCCAAAGGAGCGGGAGAAACCCACGAGCAGTACTTC,CATSKGAGETHEQYF
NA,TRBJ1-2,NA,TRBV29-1,TGCAGCGTTGAGAACGGGGCCCGAGGAGGCTACACCTTC,CSVENGARGGYTF
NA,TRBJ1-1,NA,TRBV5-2,TGTGCCAGCAGCTTGACTAGGGGGGCCGAAGCTTTCTTT,CASSLTRGAEAFF
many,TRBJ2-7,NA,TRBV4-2,TGTGCCAGCAGCCAAGACCCCCCTTACGAGCAGTACTTC,CASSQDPPYEQYF
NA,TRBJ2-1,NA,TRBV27,TGTGCCAGCAGTTTGGGGGACCTCTACAATGAGCAGTTCTTC,CASSLGDLYNEQFF
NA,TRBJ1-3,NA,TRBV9,TGTGCCAGCAGCGTAGAAGGGGCCTTATATGGAAACACCATATATTTT,CASSVEGALYGNTIYF
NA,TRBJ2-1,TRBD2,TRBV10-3,TGTGCCATCAGTGGAGCGGGAGGGATGCCTAATAGCTCCTACAATGAGCAGTTCTTC,CAISGAGGMPNSSYNEQFF
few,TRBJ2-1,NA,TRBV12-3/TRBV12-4,TGTGCCAGCAGTGATGGAAACGGGTTAGGTGGGGATGAGCAGTTCTTC,CASSDGNGLGGDEQFF